The 4 T cell receptor beta chains given below trace back to one sample, sequenced in a study of a mutant IDH1 vaccine in newly diagnosed glioma (dated by TCRdb to about 2021). Library creation used the immunoSEQ multiplex PCR assay. TCRdb took over this immuneACCESS table, retaining in-frame rearrangements with V and J assigned. Such tables are incomplete; in checked studies, under half of the missing clones stem from an unresolved V gene, and the remainder is unexplained. This sample is represented by 35,000 to 55,000 clones; 80% to 85% of them were singletons. In total, the top ten clones hold approximately 4.7% of the sample. Their antigen targets remain unknown. The time point label here, explained by the study, means: week 35, safety follow-up. Each vaccine dose was 300 ug of a 20-mer mutant IDH1 peptide in Montanide, given subcutaneously with topical imiquimod. Specimen: PBMCs, collected from a glioma patient whose treatment included an IDH1 peptide vaccine. All receptors come from a woman aged 40 to 50 with glioma. Some clones in this sample may be carry-over from other donors' samples.

This chain connects TRBV7-8 to TRBJ2-3; tentatively, D is TRBD2 (5 bases). Germline loops: CDR1 SGHVS, CDR2 FQNEAQ. The CDR3 is made up of 14 amino acids. V was trimmed by 6 bases and J by 6 bases, leaving 16 bases between them. The CDR3 reads CASSPDPSSDTQYF. The CDR3 DNA follows: TGTGCCAGCAGTCCCGACCCTAGCAGCGATACGCAGTATTTT.

This clone has just one count. The rearrangement links TRBV7-6 to TRBJ2-1; TRBD2 matches at 8 bases. Germline assignment: CDR1 SGHVS and CDR2 FNYEAQ. The CDR3 length is 16 residues. V lost 2 bases, J lost 7 bases, and 10 bases stayed unmatched. The CDR3, as DNA: TGTGCCAGCAGCTTAAATCGGGAGGGCCAGGTGAATGAGCAGTTCTTC. Protein sequence: CASSLNREGQVNEQFF.

The chain recombines TRBV7-2 with TRBJ2-7; D unclear. This CDR3 spans 16 amino acids. V lost 2 bases and J 2 bases, leaving 16 bases between the germline ends. Germline V gives CDR1 SGHTA, CDR2 FQGNSA. The CDR3 bases are TGTGCCAGCAGCTTAAGATTGTCCGGGCTAACCTACGAGCAGTACTTC. It yields the protein CASSLRLSGLTYEQYF.

The rearrangement links TRBV6-6 to TRBJ1-5; 7 bases are shared with TRBD1. From germline, CDR1 is MNHNY and CDR2 SVGAGI (reference sequence). Germline trimming cut 5 bases from V and 0 bases from J; bases unmatched to any gene: 4. The CDR3 spans 15 residues. The CDR3 DNA reads as TGTGCCAGCAGTGCCCGGACAGGTAGCAATCAGCCCCAGCATTTT. Translating gives CASSARTGSNQPQHF.